This T cell receptor beta chain appears in the sequencing data of a study of molecular identifiers for immune sequencing clone quantification. At least ten counts were recorded for this clonotype. As yet, its antigen is unknown. Per the germline V gene, CDR1 is SEHNR and CDR2 is FQNEAQ (reference sequence). CDR3 size: 13 residues. The V and J ends lost 7 bases and 6 bases respectively, with 15 bases between them. From the PCR reads, TCRdb called clonotypes with MiXCR, one entry per CDR3 protein. Seen here are under 600,000 distinct CDR3 sequences, about a fifth observed once, and the top ten hold more than 0.8%. Libraries from naive CD8 cells were generated from 20,000 to 1,000,000 sorted cells (with 10%, 30% or 50% RNA). Naive CD8 T cells, phenotype CD8+CD4-CCR7+CD45RA+, were sorted. Broader study findings: Sharing of a barcode by identical TCR molecules could cause highly expanded clone sizes to be underestimated.

The sequence derives from a human donor in good health. Some libraries in this study had Jurkat cell RNA spiked in. This rearrangement joins TRBV7-9 to TRBJ1-1, with a tentative D call TRBD1 (6 bases). The material sequenced was naive CD8+ T cells from blood, with Jurkat cell RNA spiked in. Indicated subset: FACS-sorted CD8+CD4-CCR7+CD45RA+ naive T cells. The CDR3 spells CASTQGIPAEAFF. The CDR3 DNA reads TGTGCCAGCACCCAGGGGATTCCCGCTGAAGCTTTCTTT.